This record concerns one T cell receptor beta chain sequence. The sample is drawn from a study of blood T cell repertoires in COVID-19. Study-wide background: Material from acute and convalescent COVID-19 was sourced from the United States, Italy and Spain. Sample material is recorded as cDNA or gDNA derived from T cells, B-cell-depleted T cells, or PBMCs.

Original data processing: Cell counts per sample came from amplifying reference gene primers. Some clones are missing from TCRdb's copy, which holds only in-frame ones; the method was immunoSEQ multiplex PCR. V, J and clone size were drawn from that table, and D and trimming were deduced from the DNA. The table records approximately 230,000 clones, 80% to 90% of them present only once. Those enrolled, adults aged about 18 to 89 years, came from fewer than 25 US areas. Input material: PBMCs or T cells enriched from blood (not recorded which). The sequence derives from a man aged 35-49 years who had recovered from COVID-19.

The CDR3 DNA follows: TGTGCCAGCTCACCACCTGCGGGTCATGAAAAACTGTTTTTT. Translating gives CASSPPAGHEKLFF. The chain is built from TRBV18 and TRBJ1-4, with D unresolved. Trimming cost V 0 bases and J 6 bases, with 8 bases left between them. Germline assignment: CDR1 KGHSH and CDR2 LQKENI. This CDR3 is built from 14 residues.